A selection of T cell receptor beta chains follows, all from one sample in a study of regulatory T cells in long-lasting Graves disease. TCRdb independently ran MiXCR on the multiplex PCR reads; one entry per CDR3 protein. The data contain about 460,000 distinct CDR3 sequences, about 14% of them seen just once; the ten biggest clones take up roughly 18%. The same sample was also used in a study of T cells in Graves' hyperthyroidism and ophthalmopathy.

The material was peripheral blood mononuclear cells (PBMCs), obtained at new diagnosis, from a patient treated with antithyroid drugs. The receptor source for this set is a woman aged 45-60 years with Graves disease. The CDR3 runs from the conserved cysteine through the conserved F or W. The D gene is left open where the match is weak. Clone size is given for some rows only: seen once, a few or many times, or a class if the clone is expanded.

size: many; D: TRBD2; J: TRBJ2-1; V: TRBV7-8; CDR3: CASSLVGLAGGPGSYNEQFF; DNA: TGTGCCAGCAGCTTAGTGGGACTAGCGGGAGGGCCGGGCTCCTACAATGAGCAGTTCTTC
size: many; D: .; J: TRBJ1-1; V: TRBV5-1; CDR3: CASSLVGGSQTEAFF; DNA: TGCGCCAGCAGCTTGGTGGGGGGCAGTCAAACTGAAGCTTTCTTT
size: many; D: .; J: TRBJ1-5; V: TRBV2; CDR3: CASSFGQGQPQHF; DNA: TGTGCCAGCAGTTTTGGTCAGGGTCAGCCCCAGCATTTT
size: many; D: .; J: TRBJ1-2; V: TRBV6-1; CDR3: CAGNPTTGVGYGYTF; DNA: TGTGCCGGCAATCCGACGACAGGCGTCGGCTATGGCTACACCTTC
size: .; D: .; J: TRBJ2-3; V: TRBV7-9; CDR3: CASSLQASRTDTQYF; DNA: TGTGCCAGCAGCTTACAGGCCTCCCGCACAGATACGCAGTATTTT
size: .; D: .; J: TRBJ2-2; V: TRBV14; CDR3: CASSQDWTTGELFF; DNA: TGTGCCAGCAGCCAAGACTGGACTACCGGGGAGCTGTTTTTT
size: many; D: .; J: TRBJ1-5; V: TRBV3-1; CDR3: CASSQDTGNQPQHF; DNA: TGTGCCAGCAGCCAAGATACAGGCAATCAGCCCCAGCATTTT
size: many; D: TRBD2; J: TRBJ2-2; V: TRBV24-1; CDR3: CATSDAGLAGELFF; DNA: TGTGCCACCAGTGACGCGGGACTAGCGGGAGAGCTGTTTTTT
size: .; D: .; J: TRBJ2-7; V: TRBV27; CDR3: CASSFARDTTPGWYF; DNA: TGTGCCAGCAGTTTCGCCCGGGACACTACCCCGGGTTGGTACTTC
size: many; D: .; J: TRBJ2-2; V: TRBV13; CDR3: CASSTATDTGELFF; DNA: TGTGCCAGCAGCACCGCAACTGACACCGGGGAGCTGTTTTTT
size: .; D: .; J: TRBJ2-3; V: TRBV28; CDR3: CTSSLPSRGKRQDTQYF; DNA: TGTACCAGCAGTTTACCCTCTCGGGGGAAAAGACAGGATACGCAGTATTTT
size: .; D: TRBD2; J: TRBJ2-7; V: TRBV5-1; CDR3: CASSTAGAGEQYF; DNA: TGCGCCAGCAGCACAGCGGGAGCAGGGGAGCAGTACTTC
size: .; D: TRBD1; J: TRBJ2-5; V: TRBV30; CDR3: CAWSETGGNGETQYF; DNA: TGTGCCTGGAGTGAGACAGGGGGGAATGGGGAGACCCAGTACTTC
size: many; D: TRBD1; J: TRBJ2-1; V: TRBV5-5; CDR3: CASSLWSNLGQGNNEQFF; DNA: TGTGCCAGCAGCTTGTGGTCGAACCTAGGACAGGGGAACAATGAGCAGTTCTTC
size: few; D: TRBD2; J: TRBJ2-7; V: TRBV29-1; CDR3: CSFSGRLPYEQYF; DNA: TGCAGCTTCAGCGGGAGATTACCGTACGAGCAGTACTTC
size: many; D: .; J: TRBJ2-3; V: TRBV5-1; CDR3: CASSLGQADTQYF; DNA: TGCGCCAGCAGCTTGGGGCAGGCAGATACGCAGTATTTT
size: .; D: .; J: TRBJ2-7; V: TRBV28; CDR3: CASNPGTDYEQYF; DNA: TGTGCCAGCAACCCCGGGACGGACTACGAGCAGTACTTC
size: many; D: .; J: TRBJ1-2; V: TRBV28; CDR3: CASSPTVIYGYTF; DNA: TGTGCCAGCAGTCCAACAGTAATCTATGGCTACACCTTC
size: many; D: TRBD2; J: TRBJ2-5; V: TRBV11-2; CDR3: CASSPLGGALVETQYF; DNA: TGTGCCAGCAGCCCTCTCGGGGGGGCGCTTGTGGAGACCCAGTACTTC
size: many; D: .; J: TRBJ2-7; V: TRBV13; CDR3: CASSGSPRNYEQYF; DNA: TGTGCCAGCAGTGGGTCCCCGAGAAACTACGAGCAGTACTTC